What follows are 19 T cell receptor beta chains derived from one specimen sequenced in a study of T cells expressing NK-cell markers. Using the 5' RACE reads, TCRdb records one entry per CDR3 protein without DNA. In all, the sample yields 500,000 or so distinct CDR3 sequences. The sample comprised blood T cells: a sorted CD56 or NKG2C T cell subset, CD4+ or CD8+ T cells, or bulk PBMC T cells (not recorded which). These receptors were taken from a man between 18 and 35 years old in good health.

The V call is TRBV7-9, the J call TRBJ2-1; the D call of TRBD2 rests on TCRdb alone, since no DNA is present to check it. This CDR3 region has 15 residues. The V gene's germline CDR1 is SEHNR and CDR2 FQNEAQ (reference sequence). CDR3 sequence: CASSSASGSFGEQFF.

This chain connects TRBV4-2 to TRBJ2-7; TCRdb's D call of TRBD1 is untestable without DNA. The CDR3 extends over 17 amino acids. The V gene's germline CDR1 is LGHNA and CDR2 YNFKEQ. CDR3 residues: CASSHQLLAEGAYEQYF.

The CDR3 protein is CASSPKTAKETQYF. J is TRBJ2-5 and V is TRBV7-9; as DNA is missing, the TRBD1 call by TCRdb cannot be tested. CDR3 length equals 14 residues. CDR1 SEHNR and CDR2 FQNEAQ come from the germline V gene (reference sequence).

This sequence joins TRBV5-5 and TRBJ1-5. Germline V gene lookup returns CDR1 SGHKS and CDR2 YYEKEE (reference sequence). The CDR3 contains 16 residues. This chain's CDR3 is CASSLGGRGSNQPQHF. The full variable domain, its missing parts supplied by reference TRBV5-5 and TRBJ1-5, is DAGVTQSPTHLIKTRGQQVTLRCSPISGHKSVSWYQQVLGQGPQFIFQYYEKEERGRGNFPDRFSARQFPNYSSELNVNALLLGDSALYLCASSLGGRGSNQPQHFGDGTRLSIL.

This chain joins TRBV12-3 or TRBV12-4 and TRBJ2-7; checking the TCRdb D call of TRBD1 is not possible without DNA. This CDR3 region has 15 residues. The CDR3 loop is CASSPRDPGSYEQYF.

CDR3 residues: CAISVQVGTDTQYF. The gene calls are TRBV10-3 and TRBJ2-3. This CDR3 comprises 14 residues. Germline CDR1 ENHRY, CDR2 SYGVKD.

The chain combines TRBV5-6 with TRBJ2-5; the D call from TCRdb, TRBD1, cannot be confirmed without DNA. From germline, CDR1 is SGHDT and CDR2 YYEEEE. The CDR3 spans 15 residues. The CDR3 protein is CASSLGGTHQETQYF.

The gene calls are TRBV5-1 and TRBJ2-5; TCRdb designates TRBD2, a call that cannot be tested without DNA. The CDR3 spans 16 residues. Germline CDR1 SGHRS, CDR2 YFSETQ. The CDR3: CASSLGGAKYQETQYF.

The rearrangement joins TRBV7-2 to TRBJ2-7; TCRdb names TRBD2, which stays unverified in the absence of DNA. CDR1 and CDR2 from the germline V gene are SGHTA and FQGNSA. The CDR3 is made up of 15 amino acids. This CDR3 reads CASSSVSGRAPEQYF.

The chain couples TRBV7-9 to TRBJ2-1; TCRdb lists TRBD2, though no DNA is available to test this call. CDR1 SEHNR and CDR2 FQNEAQ come from the germline V gene (reference sequence). This CDR3 is built from 15 residues. The CDR3 reads CASSLVTLSSPQQFF. Based on the CDR3 plus reference TRBV7-9 and TRBJ2-1, the full variable domain is DTGVSQNPRHKITKRGQNVTFRCDPISEHNRLYWYRQTLGQGPEFLTYFQNEAQLEKSRLLSDRFSAERPKGSFSTLEIQRTEQGDSAMYLCASSLVTLSSPQQFFGPGTRLTVL.

The J gene is TRBJ2-2, the V gene TRBV11-2; TCRdb's D call, TRBD2, is unchecked because there is no DNA. Germline lookup yields CDR1 SGHAT and CDR2 FQNNGV. This CDR3 is 16 amino acids long. CDR3 amino acids: CASSLGRTGLSRELFF.

V gene TRBV5-1 combines with J gene TRBJ1-3; TCRdb selects TRBD1, and the lack of DNA leaves this call unchecked. From germline, CDR1 is SGHRS and CDR2 YFSETQ. This CDR3 spans 16 amino acids. CDR3 sequence reads: CASSLSGAYSGNTIYF.

The V gene is TRBV7-6, the J gene TRBJ2-7; the D gene TCRdb calls, TRBD1, cannot be checked with no DNA. From germline, CDR1 is SGHVS and CDR2 FNYEAQ. The CDR3 loop spans 15 amino acids. CDR3: CASSFTGQGPYEQYF.

This chain joins TRBV7-2 and TRBJ2-3. Germline V gene sequence: CDR1 SGHTA, CDR2 FQGNSA. This CDR3 has 14 residues. The chain's CDR3 is CASSLSGRTDTQYF. Drawing the rest from reference TRBV7-2 and TRBJ2-3, the complete variable domain is GAGVSQSPSNKVTEKGKDVELRCDPISGHTALYWYRQSLGQGLEFLIYFQGNSAPDKSGLPSDRFSAERTGGSVSTLTIQRTQQEDSAVYLCASSLSGRTDTQYFGPGTRLTVL.

The gene calls are TRBV25-1 and TRBJ2-7; checking the TCRdb D call of TRBD1 is not possible without DNA. Germline V lookup: CDR1 MGHDK, CDR2 SYGVNS. The CDR3 spans 12 residues. CDR3 sequence reads: CASSELTGHLYF.

This chain joins TRBV10-3 and TRBJ2-6. Germline CDR1 is ENHRY and CDR2 is SYGVKD. CDR3 length: 17 residues. The CDR3 is CAISGQTVISGANVLTF.

The chain has TRBV12-3 or TRBV12-4 and TRBJ1-5; TCRdb's D call of TRBD1 is untestable without DNA. This CDR3 is 19 amino acids long. The CDR3 sequence: CASSLGRGSRGGSNQPQHF.

The J gene is TRBJ2-3, the V gene TRBV6-5; the D call from TCRdb, TRBD2, cannot be confirmed without DNA. Germline V CDR1 and CDR2: MNHEY, SVGAGI. This CDR3 comprises 11 residues. The CDR3 region is CASGGGASQYF.

The chain carries TRBV5-6 and TRBJ2-4; TCRdb reports TRBD1, a call that lacks DNA to check it against. The CDR3 has 13 residues. Germline CDR1 reads SGHDT; CDR2 reads YYEEEE. The CDR3: CASSLGGMDIQYF. Full variable domain (missing parts from reference TRBV5-6 and TRBJ2-4): DAGVTQSPTHLIKTRGQQVTLRCSPKSGHDTVSWYQQALGQGPQFIFQYYEEEERQRGNFPDRFSGHQFPNYSSELNVNALLLGDSALYLCASSLGGMDIQYFGAGTRLSVL.